This T cell receptor (beta chain) derives from a study of T cell repertoires in cytomegalovirus infection. Study information: From public TCR beta signatures came an indication of both CMV infection and matching HLA type.

Each CDR3 protein is one row after TCRdb ran MiXCR on the reads. The table has 200,000 to 300,000 distinct CDR3 sequences, roughly an eighth seen once. Study-level results: Within the response measured ex vivo, HLA-C-restricted CMV-specific TCR beta clonotypes were dominant. Totalled public TCR beta family frequency picked out people who carried CMV plus the relevant HLA.

The sample holds many counts of this clonotype. No antigen is known for it. Per germline, CDR1 SGHTA and CDR2 FQGNSA. The V end was cut by 3 bases, the J end by 4 bases, with 16 bases between. This CDR3 is built from 15 residues. The chain couples TRBV7-2 to TRBJ2-7; the D call may be TRBD1 or TRBD2 (8 bases each). The sample taken for sequencing was PBMCs. This TCR came from a human donor in good health (CMV status not recorded). Some clones in this sample may be carry-over from other donors' samples. The CDR3 here is CASSFAGGGRYEQYF. The CDR3 nucleotides read TGTGCCAGCAGCTTCGCAGGGGGCGGGAGGTACGAGCAGTACTTC.